Shown below are 8 T cell receptor beta chains from a single sample sequenced in a study of regulatory T cells. Points from the study as a whole: Hydrophobic residues at CDR3 positions 6 and 7 were enriched in conventional CD4+ T cells of CD3G-deficient patients.

Antigens for these TCRs are unknown. The primer mix had 52 TRBV and 13 TRBJ primers. TCRdb keeps only in-frame clones here, not all; method: immunoSEQ multiplex PCR. The data show 32,000 or so clones, with under 95% seen just once and 1.5% to 1.7% held by the top ten. Sequenced input: conventional CD4+ T cells sorted from blood. All receptors derive from a young adult with CD3G deficiency.

The chain couples TRBV29-1 to TRBJ2-1, with a weak D call TRBD1 (5 bases). The V end lost 6 bases, the J end lost 6 bases, and 15 bases lay between the germline ends. Germline V gives CDR1 SQVTM, CDR2 ANQGSEA. This CDR3 is built from 13 residues. The CDR3 DNA is TGCAGCGTCCTCCGGACATTACGCAATGAGCAGTTCTTC. Protein product: CSVLRTLRNEQFF.

V and J are TRBV7-8 and TRBJ1-5; D might be TRBD1 (5 bases). Germline assignment: CDR1 SGHVS and CDR2 FQNEAQ. Between the trimmed V and J ends, which lost 1 base and 0 bases, there was a span of 7 bases. This CDR3 is built from 15 residues. CDR3 sequence reads: CASSLGQGSNQPQHF. The CDR3, as DNA: TGTGCCAGCAGCTTAGGTCAGGGTAGCAATCAGCCCCAGCATTTT.

This sequence joins TRBV7-2 and TRBJ2-5; D is undetermined. Germline CDR1 and CDR2: SGHTA and FQGNSA. The V and J ends lost 3 bases and 1 base respectively, with 9 bases between them. The CDR3 runs 14 residues. In nucleotides, the CDR3 is TGTGCCAGCAGCTTCCAGCTCGCCCAAGAGACCCAGTACTTC. Its protein product is CASSFQLAQETQYF. Full variable domain (remainder filled in from reference TRBV7-2 and TRBJ2-5): GAGVSQSPSNKVTEKGKDVELRCDPISGHTALYWYRQSLGQGLEFLIYFQGNSAPDKSGLPSDRFSAERTGGSVSTLTIQRTQQEDSAVYLCASSFQLAQETQYFGPGTRLLVL.

V usage is TRBV6-1 and J usage is TRBJ1-2; TRBD1 matches at 7 bases. CDR1 is MNHNS and CDR2 is SASEGT in the germline V gene. The junction had 3 bases not matched to a gene; V was cut back by 1 base and J by 1 base. There are 15 residues in the CDR3. The CDR3 nucleotides are TGTGCCAGCAGTGAAGGGACAGGCCTTAACTATGGCTACACCTTC. Amino acid sequence: CASSEGTGLNYGYTF.

The V and J genes are TRBV18 and TRBJ2-2; TRBD1 aligns across 10 bases. The junction had 3 bases not matched to a gene; V was cut back by 3 bases and J by 14 bases. This CDR3 is 12 amino acids long. Germline CDR1 and CDR2: KGHSH and LQKENI. Here the CDR3 reads CASSPTTGGLFF. CDR3 nucleotides: TGTGCCAGCTCACCTACGACAGGGGGCCTGTTTTTT.

The chain carries TRBV14 and TRBJ2-1; D is perhaps TRBD2 (5 bases). This CDR3 is 18 amino acids long. Germline CDR1 SGHDN, CDR2 FVKESK. V was pared by 0 bases and J by 8 bases, with 23 bases between. The CDR3 region has the DNA TGTGCCAGCAGCCAAGATATTCGGGGAAAGGCCTCCAAGGATGAGCAGTTCTTC. This codes for CASSQDIRGKASKDEQFF.

This chain connects TRBV6-5 to TRBJ1-5; D remains ambiguous. The length of the CDR3 is 15 residues. Trimming removed 2 bases at V and 0 bases at J, with 8 bases between. Germline V lookup: CDR1 MNHEY, CDR2 SVGAGI. CDR3 coding DNA: TGTGCCAGCAGTTACGGACTTTATAGCAATCAGCCCCAGCATTTT. This sequence encodes CASSYGLYSNQPQHF.

The V call is TRBV5-1, the J call TRBJ1-1, with 8 positions matching TRBD1. The CDR3 has 15 amino acids. Losses at the gene ends were 0 bases for V and 1 base for J; bases not matched to a gene: 2. Germline V gene lookup returns CDR1 SGHRS and CDR2 YFSETQ. This CDR3 is CASSLVGTGNTEAFF. In nucleotides, the CDR3 is TGCGCCAGCAGCTTGGTAGGGACAGGGAACACTGAAGCTTTCTTT.